Described below is a single T cell receptor (beta chain) sequence and its context. The source of the sample is a study of Graves' ophthalmopathy and Graves' hyperthyroidism. The sequenced template was RNA, covering the TCR beta CDR3 region. Second-round multiplex PCR came after first-round RT-PCR with HTBI primers. TCRdb used MiXCR to reprocess the multiplex PCR reads, holding one entry per CDR3 protein. The sample lists around 1.1 million distinct CDR3 sequences, about 36% occurring once. Patients in the hyperthyroidism group, adults aged 18 to 65, were newly diagnosed, under 2 months' duration. Orbital computed tomography, together with clinical symptoms, serum thyroxine, TRAb and thyroid ultrasound, was used for diagnosis. Trimming stripped 10 bases from V and 2 bases from J, with 20 bases between. Germline V lookup: CDR1 KGHDR, CDR2 SFDVKD. The CDR3 covers 15 residues.

The chain has TRBV24-1 and TRBJ2-7; D might be TRBD1 (5 bases). The sample taken for sequencing was peripheral blood or thyroid tissue (not recorded which). This TCR came from an adult man with Graves' hyperthyroidism. CDR3 in amino acids: CATSDRPKDPYEQYF. The CDR3 DNA sequence: TGTGCCACTTCAGACAGACCTAAAGACCCCTACGAGCAGTACTTC.